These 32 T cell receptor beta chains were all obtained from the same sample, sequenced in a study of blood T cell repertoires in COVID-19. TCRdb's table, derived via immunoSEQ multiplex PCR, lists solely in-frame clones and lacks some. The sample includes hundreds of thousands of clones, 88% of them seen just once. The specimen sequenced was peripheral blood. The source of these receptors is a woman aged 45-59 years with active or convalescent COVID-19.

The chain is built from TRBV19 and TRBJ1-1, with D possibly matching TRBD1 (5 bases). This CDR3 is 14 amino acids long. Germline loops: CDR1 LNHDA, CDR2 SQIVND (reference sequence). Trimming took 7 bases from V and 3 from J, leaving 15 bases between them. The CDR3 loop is CASTQFGGDTEAFF. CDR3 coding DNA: TGTGCCAGTACCCAATTCGGAGGGGACACTGAAGCTTTCTTT.

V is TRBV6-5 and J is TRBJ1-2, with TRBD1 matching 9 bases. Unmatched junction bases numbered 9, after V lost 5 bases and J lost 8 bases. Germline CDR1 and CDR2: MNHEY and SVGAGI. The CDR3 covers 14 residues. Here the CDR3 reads CASSIRDREGGYTF. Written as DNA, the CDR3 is TGTGCCAGCAGTATACGGGACAGGGAAGGAGGCTACACCTTC.

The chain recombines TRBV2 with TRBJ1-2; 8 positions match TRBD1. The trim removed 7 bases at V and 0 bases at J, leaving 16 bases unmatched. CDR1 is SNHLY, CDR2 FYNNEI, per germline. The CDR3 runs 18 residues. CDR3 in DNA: TGTGCCAGCACCTCTAGACAGGGGATTAAATCGGCTAACTATGGCTACACCTTC. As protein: CASTSRQGIKSANYGYTF.

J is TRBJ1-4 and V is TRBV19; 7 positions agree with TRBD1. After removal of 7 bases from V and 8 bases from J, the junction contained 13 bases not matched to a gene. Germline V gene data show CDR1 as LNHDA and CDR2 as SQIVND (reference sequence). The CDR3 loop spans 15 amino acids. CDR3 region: CASINRGEAGEKLFF. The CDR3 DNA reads TGTGCCAGTATAAACAGGGGAGAAGCTGGGGAAAAACTGTTTTTT. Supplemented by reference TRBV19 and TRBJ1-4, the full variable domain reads DGGITQSPKYLFRKEGQNVTLSCEQNLNHDAMYWYRQDPGQGLRLIYYSQIVNDFQKGDIAEGYSVSREKKESFPLTVTSAQKNPTAFYLCASINRGEAGEKLFFGSGTQLSVL.

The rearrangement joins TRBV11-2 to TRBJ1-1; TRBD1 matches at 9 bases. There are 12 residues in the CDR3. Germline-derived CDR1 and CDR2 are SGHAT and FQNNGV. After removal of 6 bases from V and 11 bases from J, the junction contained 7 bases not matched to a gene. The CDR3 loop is CASRNTGQGAFF. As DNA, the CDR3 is TGTGCCAGCAGAAACACTGGACAGGGGGCTTTCTTT.

For the CDR3, the DNA is TGCAGCGTTGAGAGGTCAGGGACTGAAGCTTTCTTT. This sequence encodes CSVERSGTEAFF. The chain employs TRBV29-1 and TRBJ1-1; D is perhaps TRBD1 (5 bases). V dropped 3 bases and J dropped 5 bases, with 10 bases sitting between them. Germline CDR1 reads SQVTM; CDR2 reads ANQGSEA. This CDR3 spans 12 amino acids.

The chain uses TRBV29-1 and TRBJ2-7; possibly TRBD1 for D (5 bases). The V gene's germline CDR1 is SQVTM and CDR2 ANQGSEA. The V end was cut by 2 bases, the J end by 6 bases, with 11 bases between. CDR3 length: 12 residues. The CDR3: CSVEIVGPEQYF. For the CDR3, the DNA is TGCAGCGTTGAAATCGTGGGGCCCGAGCAGTACTTC.

The CDR3, as DNA: TGTGCCAGCAGGTACAGGGGGGGCGACACTGAAGCTTTCTTT. Translating it yields CASRYRGGDTEAFF. The chain employs TRBV27 and TRBJ1-1, with 8 bases lining up with TRBD1. Germline V gives CDR1 MNHEY, CDR2 SMNVEV (reference sequence). J lost 3 bases, V lost 6 bases, and 6 bases had no gene match. This CDR3 is built from 14 residues.

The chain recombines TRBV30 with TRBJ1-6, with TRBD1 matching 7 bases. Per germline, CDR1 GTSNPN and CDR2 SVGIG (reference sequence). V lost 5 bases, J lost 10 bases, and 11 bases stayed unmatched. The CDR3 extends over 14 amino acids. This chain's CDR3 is CAWSPGTVWSPLHF. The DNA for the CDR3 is TGTGCCTGGTCTCCGGGGACAGTGTGGTCACCCCTCCACTTT.

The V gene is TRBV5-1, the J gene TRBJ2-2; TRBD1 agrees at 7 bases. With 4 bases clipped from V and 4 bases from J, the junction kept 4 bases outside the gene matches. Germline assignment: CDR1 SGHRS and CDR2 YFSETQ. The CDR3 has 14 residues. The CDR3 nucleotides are TGCGCCAGCAGCCTAGGACAGGCCACCGGGGAGCTGTTTTTT. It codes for CASSLGQATGELFF.

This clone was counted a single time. The CDR3 here is CASSIETRVAGVGNEQFF. The DNA for the CDR3 is TGTGCCAGTAGTATAGAGACCCGGGTAGCGGGAGTAGGAAATGAGCAGTTCTTC. The V call is TRBV19, the J call TRBJ2-1; TRBD2 matches at 9 bases. Germline V lookup: CDR1 LNHDA, CDR2 SQIVND (reference sequence). The junction had 13 bases not matched to a gene; V was cut back by 0 bases and J by 7 bases. The CDR3 consists of 18 residues.

CDR3 nucleotides: TGCGCCAGCAGCCCCATTGTGGCGGGGGGGGACAATGAGCAGTTCTTC. Translating gives CASSPIVAGGDNEQFF. The rearrangement links TRBV5-1 to TRBJ2-1, with 9 bases identical to TRBD2. Losses at the gene ends were 4 bases for V and 5 bases for J; bases not matched to a gene: 10. The CDR3 totals 16 residues. Per germline, CDR1 SGHRS and CDR2 YFSETQ.

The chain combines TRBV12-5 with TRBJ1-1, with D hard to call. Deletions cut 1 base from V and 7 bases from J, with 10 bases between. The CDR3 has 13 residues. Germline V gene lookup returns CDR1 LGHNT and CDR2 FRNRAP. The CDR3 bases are TGTGCTAGTGGTTTGGGAACAGATTTTGAAGCTTTCTTT. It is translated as CASGLGTDFEAFF.

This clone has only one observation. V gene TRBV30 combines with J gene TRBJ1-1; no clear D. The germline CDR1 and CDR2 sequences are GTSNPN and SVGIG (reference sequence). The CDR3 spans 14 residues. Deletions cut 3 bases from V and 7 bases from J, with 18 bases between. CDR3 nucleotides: TGTGCCTGGAGCCCTACAAGAATAGCGGGTGAAGCTTTCTTT. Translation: CAWSPTRIAGEAFF.

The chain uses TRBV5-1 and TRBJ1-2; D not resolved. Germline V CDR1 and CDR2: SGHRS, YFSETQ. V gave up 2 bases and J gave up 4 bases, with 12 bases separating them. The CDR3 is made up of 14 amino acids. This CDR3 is CASSFLTVSYGYTF. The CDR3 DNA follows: TGCGCCAGCAGCTTCCTAACAGTATCCTATGGCTACACCTTC.

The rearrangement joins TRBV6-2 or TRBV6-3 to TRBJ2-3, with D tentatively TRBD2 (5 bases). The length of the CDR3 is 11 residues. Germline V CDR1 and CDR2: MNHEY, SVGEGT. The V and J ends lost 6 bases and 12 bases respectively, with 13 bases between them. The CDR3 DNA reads TGTGCCAGCAGCGAGGGTTACAGTCAGTATTTT. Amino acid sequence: CASSEGYSQYF.

CDR3 protein: CASKKGQNYGYTF. In DNA form, the CDR3 reads TGTGCCAGCAAGAAAGGACAGAACTATGGCTACACCTTC. V is TRBV2 and J is TRBJ1-2, with D possibly being TRBD1 (6 bases). This CDR3 has 13 residues. V was clipped by 7 bases and J by 2 bases, with 11 bases between them. CDR1 and CDR2 (germline): SNHLY, FYNNEI.

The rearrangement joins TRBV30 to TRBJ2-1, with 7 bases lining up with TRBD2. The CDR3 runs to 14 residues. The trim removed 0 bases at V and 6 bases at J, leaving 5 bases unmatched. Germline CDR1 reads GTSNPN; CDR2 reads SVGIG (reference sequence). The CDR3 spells CAWSVGGGLNEQFF. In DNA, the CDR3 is TGTGCCTGGAGTGTTGGGGGGGGACTCAATGAGCAGTTCTTC.

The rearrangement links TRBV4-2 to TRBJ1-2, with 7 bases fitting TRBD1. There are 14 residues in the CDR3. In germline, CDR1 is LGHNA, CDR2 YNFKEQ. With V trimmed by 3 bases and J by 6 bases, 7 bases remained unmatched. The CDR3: CASSQMTGFNGYTF. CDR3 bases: TGTGCCAGCAGCCAGATGACAGGGTTCAATGGCTACACCTTC.

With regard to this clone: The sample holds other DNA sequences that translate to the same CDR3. The CDR3 region is CASSYYRDTEAFF. CDR3 sequence (DNA): TGTGCCAGCAGTTACTATCGGGATACTGAAGCTTTCTTT. The V call is TRBV6-5, the J call TRBJ1-1; D unclear. The germline V and J ends were trimmed by 1 base and 5 bases, with 8 bases remaining between them. CDR1 is MNHEY and CDR2 is SVGAGI in the germline V gene. The CDR3 has 13 residues.

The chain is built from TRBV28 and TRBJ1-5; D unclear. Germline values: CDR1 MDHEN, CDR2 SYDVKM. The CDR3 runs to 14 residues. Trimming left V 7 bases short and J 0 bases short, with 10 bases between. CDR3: CASKEDYSNQPQHF. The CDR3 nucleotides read TGTGCCAGCAAAGAGGATTATAGCAATCAGCCCCAGCATTTT. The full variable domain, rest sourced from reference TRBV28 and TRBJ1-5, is DVKVTQSSRYLVKRTGEKVFLECVQDMDHENMFWYRQDPGLGLRLIYFSYDVKMKEKGDIPEGYSVSREKKERFSLILESASTNQTSMYLCASKEDYSNQPQHFGDGTRLSIL.

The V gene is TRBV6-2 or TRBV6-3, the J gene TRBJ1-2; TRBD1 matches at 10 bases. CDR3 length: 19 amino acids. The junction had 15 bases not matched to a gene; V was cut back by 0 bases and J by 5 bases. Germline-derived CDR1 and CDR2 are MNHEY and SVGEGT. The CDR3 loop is CASSYSVGTGVIGLYGYTF. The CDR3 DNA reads TGTGCCAGCAGTTACTCCGTTGGGACAGGGGTAATTGGGCTATATGGCTACACCTTC.

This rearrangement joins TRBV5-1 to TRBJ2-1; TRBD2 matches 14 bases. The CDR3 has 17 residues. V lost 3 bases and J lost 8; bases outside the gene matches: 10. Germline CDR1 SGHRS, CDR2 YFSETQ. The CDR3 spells CASSWGLAGARGDEQFF. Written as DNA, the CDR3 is TGCGCCAGCAGCTGGGGACTAGCGGGGGCCCGTGGGGATGAGCAGTTCTTC. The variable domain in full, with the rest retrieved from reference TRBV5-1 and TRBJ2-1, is KAGVTQTPRYLIKTRGQQVTLSCSPISGHRSVSWYQQTPGQGLQFLFEYFSETQRNKGNFPGRFSGRQFSNSRSEMNVSTLELGDSALYLCASSWGLAGARGDEQFFGPGTRLTVL.

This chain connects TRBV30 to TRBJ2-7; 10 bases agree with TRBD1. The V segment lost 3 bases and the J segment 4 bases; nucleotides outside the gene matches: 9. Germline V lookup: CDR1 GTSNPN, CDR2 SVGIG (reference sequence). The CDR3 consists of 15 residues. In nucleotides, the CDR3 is TGTGCCTGGAGCTCCCCCGGGACAGGGGCATACGAGCAGTACTTC. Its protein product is CAWSSPGTGAYEQYF. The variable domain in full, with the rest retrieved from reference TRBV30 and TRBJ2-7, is SQTIHQWPATLVQPVGSPLSLECTVEGTSNPNLYWYRQAAGRGLQLLFYSVGIGQISSEVPQNLSASRPQDRQFILSSKKLLLSDSGFYLCAWSSPGTGAYEQYFGPGTRLTVT.

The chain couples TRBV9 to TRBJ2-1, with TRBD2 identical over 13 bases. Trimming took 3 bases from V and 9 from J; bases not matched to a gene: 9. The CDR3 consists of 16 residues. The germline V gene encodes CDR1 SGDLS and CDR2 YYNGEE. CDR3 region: CASSEGLAGTGGEQFF. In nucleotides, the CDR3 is TGTGCCAGCAGCGAGGGACTAGCGGGAACTGGCGGTGAGCAGTTCTTC.

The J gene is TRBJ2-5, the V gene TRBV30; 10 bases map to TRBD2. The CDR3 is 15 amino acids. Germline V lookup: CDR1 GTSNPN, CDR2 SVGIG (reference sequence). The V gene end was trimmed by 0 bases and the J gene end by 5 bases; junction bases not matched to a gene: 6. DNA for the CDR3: TGTGCCTGGAGTGTAGCGGGGGGGCCCCGGGAGACCCAGTACTTC. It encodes CAWSVAGGPRETQYF.

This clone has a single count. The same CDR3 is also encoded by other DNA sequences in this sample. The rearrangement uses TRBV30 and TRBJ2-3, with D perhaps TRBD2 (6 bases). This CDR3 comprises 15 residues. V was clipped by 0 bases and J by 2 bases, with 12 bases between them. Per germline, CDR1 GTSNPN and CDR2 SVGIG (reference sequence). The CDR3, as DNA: TGTGCCTGGAGTGTCCCCGGGGGTGTCACAGATACGCAGTATTTT. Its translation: CAWSVPGGVTDTQYF.

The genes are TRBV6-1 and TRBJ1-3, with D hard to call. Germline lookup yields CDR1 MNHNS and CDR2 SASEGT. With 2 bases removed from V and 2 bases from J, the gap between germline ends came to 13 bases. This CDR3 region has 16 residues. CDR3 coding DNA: TGTGCCAGCAGTGAATACCTTAACATGGCTGGAAACACCATATATTTT. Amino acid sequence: CASSEYLNMAGNTIYF.

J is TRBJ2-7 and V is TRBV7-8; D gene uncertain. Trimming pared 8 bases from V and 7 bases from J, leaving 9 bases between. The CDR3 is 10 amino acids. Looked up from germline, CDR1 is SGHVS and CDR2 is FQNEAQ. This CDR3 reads CASGNGEQYF. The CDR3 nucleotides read TGTGCCAGCGGAAACGGGGAGCAGTACTTC.

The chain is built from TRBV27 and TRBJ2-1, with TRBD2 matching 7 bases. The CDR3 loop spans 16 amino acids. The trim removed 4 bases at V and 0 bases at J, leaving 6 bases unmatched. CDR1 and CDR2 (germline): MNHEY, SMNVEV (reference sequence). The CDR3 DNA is TGTGCCAGCAGTTCCCTAGCGGTTAGCTCCTACAATGAGCAGTTCTTC. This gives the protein CASSSLAVSSYNEQFF.

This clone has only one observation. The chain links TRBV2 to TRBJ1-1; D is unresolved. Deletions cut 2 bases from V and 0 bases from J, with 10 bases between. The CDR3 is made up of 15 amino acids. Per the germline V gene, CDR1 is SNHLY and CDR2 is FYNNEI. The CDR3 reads CASSESWQMNTEAFF. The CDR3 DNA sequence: TGTGCCAGCAGTGAATCGTGGCAAATGAACACTGAAGCTTTCTTT.

The CDR3 region has the DNA TGTGCCAGCAGCTTGGGACAGGGAGGAGTCCAATTTTCACCCCTCCACTTT. Residues: CASSLGQGGVQFSPLHF. The V gene is TRBV11-2, the J gene TRBJ1-6, with 9 bases fitting TRBD1. Trimming took 3 bases from V and 9 from J; bases not matched to a gene: 12. The CDR3 runs to 17 residues. The germline V gene has CDR1 SGHAT and CDR2 FQNNGV.